This T cell receptor (beta chain) was identified in a study of CD8 T cells in Susac syndrome. The authors reverse transcribed about 0.5 to 1 ug RNA with random hexamers. Via MiXCR, TCRdb re-called the immunoSEQ multiplex PCR reads, giving one row per CDR3 protein. Among 80,000 or so distinct CDR3 sequences listed, under 95% were seen once. Per germline, CDR1 DFQATT and CDR2 SNEGSKA (reference sequence). Trimming cost V 6 bases and J 5 bases, with 10 bases left between them. The CDR3 covers 11 residues. The sequence was obtained from a human donor with Susac syndrome. The chain recombines TRBV20-1 with TRBJ1-1; possible D gene TRBD1, 6 bases. The sequencing input was CD4+ T cells from PBMCs. The CDR3 loop is CSARGQTEAFF. The CDR3 DNA reads TGCAGTGCCCGGGGACAAACTGAAGCTTTCTTT.